This TCR beta chain stems from a study of T cell responses to AZD1222 COVID-19 vaccine. Overall study findings and caveats: The breadth and depth of Spike-specific TCRs increased once two AZD1222 doses had been given.

Here immunoSEQ multiplex PCR was the method, and the copy in TCRdb shows in-frame clones only, minus some. The data contain about 150,000 clones, roughly 92% of them singletons. Trimming took 0 bases from V and 7 from J, leaving 12 bases between them. Germline-derived CDR1 and CDR2 are GTSNPN and SVGIG (reference sequence). This CDR3 is 13 amino acids long. With regard to this clone: What it binds is not known.

The sequenced sample was peripheral blood, obtained on day 0 of AZD1222 vaccination. This clonotype originated in an adult in good health. V usage is TRBV30 and J usage is TRBJ1-2; TRBD1 might be the D (6 bases). In DNA form, the CDR3 reads TGTGCCTGGAGTGTAAATTGGGGGCTTGGCTACACCTTC. Translated, it gives CAWSVNWGLGYTF.